Presented here are 20 T cell receptor beta chains from one specimen sequenced in a study of T-cell reconstitution after alpha-beta-depleted transplantation in children. As it was prepared, the TCRbeta library received unique molecular identifiers. A single record per CDR3 protein comes from TCRdb applying MiXCR to the PCR reads. The sample consists of a few hundred thousand distinct CDR3 sequences, roughly 30% of them appearing once. Sequencing used PBMCs, obtained before TCRalphabeta/CD19-depleted stem cell transplant. Every receptor here comes from a boy under two years old with Wiskott-Aldrich syndrome, due to receive a stem cell transplant.

This clonotype turned up a few times. The chain is built from TRBV5-1 and TRBJ2-3, with 7 bases that match TRBD2. This CDR3 contains 16 residues. Germline loops: CDR1 SGHRS, CDR2 YFSETQ. The J segment lost 6 bases and the V segment lost 3 bases, leaving 13 bases of the junction unmatched. The CDR3 bases are TGCGCCAGCAGCTGGACTAGTAACGGGGCACGGGATACGCAGTATTTT. As protein: CASSWTSNGARDTQYF.

This clonotype was seen a handful of times. The chain's CDR3 is CASNAGVTREQYF. CDR3 sequence (DNA): TGTGCCAGCAACGCGGGAGTAACGCGTGAGCAGTACTTC. The chain is built from TRBV6-6 and TRBJ2-7, with 7 bases lining up with TRBD2. Germline loops: CDR1 MNHNY, CDR2 SVGAGI (reference sequence). The trim removed 7 bases at V and 7 bases at J, leaving 10 bases unmatched. CDR3 length: 13 amino acids.

This sequence joins TRBV20-1 and TRBJ2-1; D gene ambiguous. Germline V lookup: CDR1 DFQATT, CDR2 SNEGSKA (reference sequence). The CDR3 totals 13 residues. V lost 2 bases and J lost 4, with 9 bases in between. Here the CDR3 reads CSARLIQYNEQFF. The CDR3 coding sequence is TGCAGTGCTAGACTGATTCAGTACAATGAGCAGTTCTTC.

This clonotype has a count of ten or more. V usage is TRBV29-1 and J usage is TRBJ1-1; 11 bases map to TRBD1. Germline V gene data show CDR1 as SQVTM and CDR2 as ANQGSEA. The CDR3 loop spans 13 amino acids. The trim removed 7 bases at V and 3 bases at J, leaving 4 bases unmatched. The DNA for the CDR3 is TGCAGCGCTACGGGACAGGGGGACACTGAAGCTTTCTTT. It yields the protein CSATGQGDTEAFF.

Ten or more counts support this clonotype. This rearrangement joins TRBV28 to TRBJ2-7, with D hard to call. V was shortened by 1 base and J by 4 bases, with 5 bases between the two germline ends. Germline V gene sequence: CDR1 MDHEN, CDR2 SYDVKM. The CDR3 runs 12 residues. The CDR3 loop is CASSLFGYEQYF. The CDR3 DNA is TGTGCCAGCAGTTTATTCGGGTACGAGCAGTACTTC.

This rearrangement joins TRBV10-3 to TRBJ2-1, with 10 bases fitting TRBD1. The trim removed 3 bases at V and 5 bases at J, leaving 4 bases unmatched. Germline V CDR1 and CDR2: ENHRY, SYGVKD. The CDR3 runs to 15 residues. CDR3 DNA: TGTGCCATCAGTGAATGGGACAGGGGAAACAATGAGCAGTTCTTC. It yields the protein CAISEWDRGNNEQFF.

This clonotype was seen only a few times. This sequence joins TRBV5-1 and TRBJ1-1; TRBD1 matches at 9 bases. After removal of 5 bases from V and 6 bases from J, the junction contained 5 bases not matched to a gene. Germline V gene lookup returns CDR1 SGHRS and CDR2 YFSETQ. CDR3 size: 13 residues. The CDR3 sequence: CASRPGTGPEAFF. In DNA form, the CDR3 reads TGCGCCAGCAGGCCCGGGACAGGGCCTGAAGCTTTCTTT.

The chain uses TRBV12-3 or TRBV12-4 and TRBJ1-5, with a weak D call TRBD1 (5 bases). This CDR3 comprises 17 residues. Trimming removed 6 bases at V and 2 bases at J, with 20 bases between. The CDR3 loop reads CASRRPDGAGRNQPQHF. CDR3 coding DNA: TGTGCCAGCAGACGCCCTGATGGGGCCGGTCGCAATCAGCCCCAGCATTTT.

This clonotype was counted between two and nine times. The chain recombines TRBV9 with TRBJ2-3; D unclear. The CDR3 has 12 amino acids. The V end lost 2 bases, the J end lost 5 bases, and 6 bases lay between the germline ends. CDR1 SGDLS and CDR2 YYNGEE come from the germline V gene. The CDR3 reads CASSVHQDTQYF. The CDR3 DNA reads as TGTGCCAGCAGCGTTCATCAAGATACGCAGTATTTT. The whole variable domain, filled in from reference TRBV9 and TRBJ2-3, reads DSGVTQTPKHLITATGQRVTLRCSPRSGDLSVYWYQQSLDQGLQFLIQYYNGEERAKGNILERFSAQQFPDLHSELNLSSLELGDSALYFCASSVHQDTQYFGPGTRLTVL.

There are a few counts of this clonotype. The V call is TRBV20-1, the J call TRBJ1-1; D uncertain. CDR3 length: 11 amino acids. Germline V gene lookup returns CDR1 DFQATT and CDR2 SNEGSKA (reference sequence). The V gene lost 0 bases and the J gene lost 12 bases, with 11 bases spanning the gap. In DNA form, the CDR3 reads TGCAGTGCTAGAGAAATTAGGAGGACTTTCTTT. Encoded protein: CSAREIRRTFF.

This sequence joins TRBV30 and TRBJ2-7; no firm D call. The CDR3 totals 12 residues. Looked up from germline, CDR1 is GTSNPN and CDR2 is SVGIG (reference sequence). V was trimmed by 0 bases and J by 2 bases, leaving 5 bases between them. CDR3 bases: TGTGCCTGGAGTGTGGGGACCTACGAGCAGTACTTC. Translating it yields CAWSVGTYEQYF.

V is TRBV5-1 and J is TRBJ2-1, with 9 positions matching TRBD2. CDR3 length: 14 residues. Germline CDR1 reads SGHRS; CDR2 reads YFSETQ. J gave up 9 bases and V 4 bases, and 8 bases lay outside the gene matches. CDR3 in amino acids: CASSPMREGFEQFF. As DNA, the CDR3 is TGCGCCAGCAGCCCCATGCGGGAGGGATTTGAGCAGTTCTTC.

This clonotype was seen a few times. CDR3 amino acids: CASSVSGTPGNTQYF. In nucleotides, the CDR3 is TGCGCCAGCAGCGTGAGCGGGACTCCCGGAAATACGCAGTATTTT. The chain recombines TRBV5-1 with TRBJ2-3; 7 bases align to TRBD2. The V segment lost 4 bases and the J segment 7 bases; nucleotides outside the gene matches: 12. Germline CDR1 SGHRS, CDR2 YFSETQ. The CDR3 runs to 15 residues.

This clonotype was observed a handful of times. The rearrangement links TRBV30 to TRBJ1-2; a weak D match, TRBD1 (5 bases). Germline values: CDR1 GTSNPN, CDR2 SVGIG (reference sequence). Trimming took off 2 bases at V and 3 bases at J, with 13 bases between the two ends. This CDR3 region has 14 residues. The CDR3, as DNA: TGTGCCTGGAGTTGGGGGGGAAATGACTATGGCTACACCTTC. This encodes CAWSWGGNDYGYTF.

This clonotype came up many times. Its ends do not fully match the called genes, so a read error is possible. The chain couples TRBV5-1 to TRBJ2-3; tentatively, D is TRBD2 (6 bases). Per the germline V gene, CDR1 is SGHRS and CDR2 is YFSETQ. The CDR3 has 15 residues. The CDR3 nucleotides read TGTGCCAGCAGCTTAGACGGGACTGGCACAGATACGCAGTATTTT. Translating gives CASSLDGTGTDTQYF.

This clonotype was found a few times. In nucleotides, the CDR3 is TGCGCCAGCAGCACTGGGTTGAGGCAAGAGACCCAGTACTTC. Residues: CASSTGLRQETQYF. The chain links TRBV5-1 to TRBJ2-5; D remains ambiguous. CDR1 is SGHRS, CDR2 YFSETQ, per germline. The CDR3 totals 14 residues. V lost 4 bases to trimming and J lost 2 bases, with 12 bases between them.

The chain joins TRBV27 to TRBJ1-5; TRBD1 might be the D (5 bases). Trimming pared 1 base from V and 5 bases from J, leaving 6 bases between. The CDR3 is made up of 13 amino acids. CDR1 and CDR2 (germline): MNHEY, SMNVEV (reference sequence). This chain's CDR3 is CASSLFRDQPQHF. The CDR3 DNA sequence: TGTGCCAGCAGTTTATTCAGGGATCAGCCCCAGCATTTT.

This chain's CDR3 is CSARDGSEAFF. The CDR3 nucleotides read TGCAGTGCTAGAGATGGCAGTGAAGCTTTCTTT. V is TRBV20-1 and J is TRBJ1-1; D gene uncertain. The V and J ends lost 0 bases and 7 bases respectively, with 6 bases between them. The CDR3 contains 11 residues. Germline CDR1 is DFQATT and CDR2 is SNEGSKA (reference sequence).

This clonotype showed up just a few times. The chain joins TRBV11-2 to TRBJ2-5, with D tentatively TRBD2 (6 bases). Trimming took 5 bases from V and 5 from J, leaving 15 bases between them. Germline CDR1 and CDR2: SGHAT and FQNNGV. The CDR3 totals 14 residues. CDR3: CASSPKTRGETQYF. The CDR3 coding sequence is TGTGCCAGCAGCCCGAAGACTAGAGGGGAGACCCAGTACTTC.

The chain uses TRBV20-1 and TRBJ2-7; TRBD2 matches 7 bases. This CDR3 comprises 14 residues. V lost 3 bases, J lost 6 bases, and 11 bases stayed unmatched. CDR1 DFQATT and CDR2 SNEGSKA come from the germline V gene (reference sequence). The CDR3 spells CSASPAGADLEQYF. CDR3 nucleotide sequence: TGCAGTGCTAGTCCGGCGGGAGCAGATCTCGAGCAGTACTTC.